This T cell receptor (beta chain) appears in the sequencing data of a study of cytomegalovirus exposure and HLA in healthy donors. The PCR made use of 60 Vbeta and 13 Jbeta primers. Sequencing used immunoSEQ multiplex PCR; TCRdb keeps in-frame clones, though not all of them. Of under 70,000 clones in the sample, 55% to 75% were seen once. V shed 3 bases, J shed 5 bases, and the junction held 5 bases outside the gene matches. Per germline, CDR1 MNHNS and CDR2 SASEGT. There are 14 residues in the CDR3. The sequenced sample was PBMCs. This sequence originates from a man in his forties in good health and CMV-seropositive. The chain has TRBV6-1 and TRBJ2-5, with 8 bases fitting TRBD2. The CDR3 protein is CASSDTSGGETQYF. Here the CDR3 DNA reads TGTGCCAGCAGTGACACTAGCGGCGGGGAGACCCAGTACTTC.